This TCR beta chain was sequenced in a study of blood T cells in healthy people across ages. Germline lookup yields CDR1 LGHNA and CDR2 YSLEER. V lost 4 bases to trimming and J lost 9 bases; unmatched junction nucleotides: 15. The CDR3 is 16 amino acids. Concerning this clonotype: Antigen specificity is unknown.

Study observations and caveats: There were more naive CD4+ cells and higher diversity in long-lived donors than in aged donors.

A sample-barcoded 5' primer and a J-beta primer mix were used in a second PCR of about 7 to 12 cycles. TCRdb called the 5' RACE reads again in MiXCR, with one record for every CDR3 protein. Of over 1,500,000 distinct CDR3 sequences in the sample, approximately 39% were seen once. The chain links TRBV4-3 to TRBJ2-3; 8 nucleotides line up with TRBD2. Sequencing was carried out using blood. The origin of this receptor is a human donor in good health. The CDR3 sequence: CASSLERGNSPQTQYF. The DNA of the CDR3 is TGCGCCAGCAGCCTTGAGCGGGGGAACTCCCCCCAAACGCAGTATTTT.